This passage covers 18 T cell receptor beta chains from one sample sequenced in a study of response to subunit inactivated influenza vaccine. Each CDR3 protein is one row after TCRdb ran MiXCR on the RT-PCR reads. The data show hundreds of thousands of distinct CDR3 sequences, roughly 25% seen once. The starting material was CD4+ T cells sorted from PBMCs, obtained roughly 5 days after vaccination. These receptors were collected from a man over 45 who received an inactivated influenza vaccine.

The sample holds many counts of this clonotype. The chain combines TRBV7-2 with TRBJ2-1, with D maybe TRBD2 (5 bases). The CDR3 spans 14 residues. CDR1 is SGHTA and CDR2 is FQGNSA in the germline V gene. The V gene lost 7 bases and the J gene lost 4 bases, with 14 bases spanning the gap. The CDR3 loop is CASTGDVSYNEQFF. Here the CDR3 DNA reads TGTGCCAGCACCGGGGATGTTTCTTACAATGAGCAGTTCTTC.

Ten or more counts support this clonotype. The rearrangement uses TRBV5-1 and TRBJ2-3; D remains ambiguous. Germline assignment: CDR1 SGHRS and CDR2 YFSETQ. This CDR3 is 14 amino acids long. Trimming left V 5 bases short and J 0 bases short, with 10 bases between. The CDR3: CASRIQTSTDTQYF. The CDR3 DNA follows: TGCGCCAGCAGGATTCAGACTAGCACAGATACGCAGTATTTT.

The V call is TRBV24-1, the J call TRBJ2-1; D gene uncertain. V was trimmed by 5 bases and J by 9 bases, leaving 10 bases between them. The CDR3 is made up of 12 amino acids. The germline V gene encodes CDR1 KGHDR and CDR2 SFDVKD. For the CDR3, the DNA is TGTGCCACCAGTGGAGTCGGCGGTGAGCAGTTCTTC. As protein: CATSGVGGEQFF.

This clonotype was detected a few times. The chain uses TRBV12-3 or TRBV12-4 and TRBJ2-6; 8 bases agree with TRBD2. CDR3 length equals 14 residues. The ends lost 3 bases at V and 11 bases at J; junction bases unmatched: 6. The CDR3: CASSFGTSDYVLTF. The CDR3 DNA reads as TGTGCCAGCAGTTTCGGGACTAGTGACTACGTCCTGACTTTC.

This clonotype was observed a few times. The genes are TRBV20-1 and TRBJ2-3; D is uncertain. Trimming pared 0 bases from V and 6 bases from J, leaving 7 bases between. The CDR3 runs to 12 residues. Germline V gene lookup returns CDR1 DFQATT and CDR2 SNEGSKA (reference sequence). Here the CDR3 DNA reads TGCAGTGCTAGAGATCTGACCGATACGCAGTATTTT. Residues: CSARDLTDTQYF.

This clonotype occurred a few times. The rearrangement uses TRBV10-2 and TRBJ2-7; possible D gene TRBD2, 7 bases. The V end lost 2 bases, the J end lost 9 bases, and 20 bases lay between the germline ends. The CDR3 length is 15 residues. Germline values: CDR1 WSHSY, CDR2 SAAADI. For the CDR3, the DNA is TGCGCCAGCAGTGAGGTGGCGGGGGCTCGAGGAGGGCAGTACTTC. Its protein is CASSEVAGARGGQYF.

The chain employs TRBV7-9 and TRBJ2-3; 12 bases align to TRBD2. This CDR3 is 15 amino acids long. The J segment lost 5 bases and the V segment lost 3 bases, leaving 3 bases of the junction unmatched. Germline V gives CDR1 SEHNR, CDR2 FQNEAQ (reference sequence). DNA of the CDR3: TGTGCCAGCAGCTTGACTAGCGGGAGAAAAGATACGCAGTATTTT. Protein sequence: CASSLTSGRKDTQYF. The whole variable domain, remainder taken from reference TRBV7-9 and TRBJ2-3, is DTGVSQNPRHKITKRGQNVTFRCDPISEHNRLYWYRQTLGQGPEFLTYFQNEAQLEKSRLLSDRFSAERPKGSFSTLEIQRTEQGDSAMYLCASSLTSGRKDTQYFGPGTRLTVL.

A few counts support this clonotype. The chain carries TRBV19 and TRBJ1-6; 11 nucleotides match TRBD1. This CDR3 region has 17 residues. The germline V gene has CDR1 LNHDA and CDR2 SQIVND (reference sequence). V lost 5 bases to trimming and J lost 9 bases; unmatched junction nucleotides: 12. DNA of the CDR3: TGTGCCAGTAGTGCCGGGACAGGGGGTTTCAGAGGTTCACCCCTCCACTTT. Translation: CASSAGTGGFRGSPLHF. The entire variable domain, with the rest obtained from reference TRBV19 and TRBJ1-6, is as follows: DGGITQSPKYLFRKEGQNVTLSCEQNLNHDAMYWYRQDPGQGLRLIYYSQIVNDFQKGDIAEGYSVSREKKESFPLTVTSAQKNPTAFYLCASSAGTGGFRGSPLHFGNGTRLTVT.

The chain has TRBV10-3 and TRBJ2-7; D not resolved. Per germline, CDR1 ENHRY and CDR2 SYGVKD. The CDR3 runs 14 residues. Trimming removed 3 bases at V and 0 bases at J, with 9 bases between. CDR3 in DNA: TGTGCCATCAGTGACCTGCTCCGCTCCTACGAGCAGTACTTC. Translation gives CAISDLLRSYEQYF.

This clonotype appeared a few times. The rearrangement links TRBV20-1 to TRBJ2-1, with 11 bases aligning to TRBD2. The CDR3 covers 15 residues. CDR1 DFQATT and CDR2 SNEGSKA come from the germline V gene (reference sequence). V trimming: 5 bases; J trimming: 6 bases; junction bases outside the gene matches: 9. The CDR3 nucleotides read TGCAGTGCTCTTCCCCTAGCGGGGGGATTCAATGAGCAGTTCTTC. It yields the protein CSALPLAGGFNEQFF.

The chain employs TRBV3-1 and TRBJ2-2; 8 bases are shared with TRBD1. The germline CDR1 and CDR2 sequences are LGHDT and YNNKEL (reference sequence). This CDR3 is 16 amino acids long. The V segment lost 3 bases and the J segment 1 base; nucleotides outside the gene matches: 4. The CDR3 region has the DNA TGTGCCAGCAGCCATTCCGGGACAGGGAACACCGGGGAGCTGTTTTTT. This translates into CASSHSGTGNTGELFF.

This clonotype was counted a single time. The chain uses TRBV7-9 and TRBJ2-3; a weak D match, TRBD2 (6 bases). The CDR3 covers 15 residues. Germline CDR1 reads SEHNR; CDR2 reads FQNEAQ (reference sequence). Between the trimmed V and J ends, which lost 5 bases and 6 bases, there was a span of 18 bases. CDR3: CASSPRLGLPDTQYF. In DNA form, the CDR3 reads TGTGCCAGCAGCCCACGTTTGGGACTGCCTGATACGCAGTATTTT.

The chain employs TRBV27 and TRBJ2-2, with TRBD2 identical over 11 bases. Unmatched junction bases numbered 4, after V lost 5 bases and J lost 5 bases. The CDR3 is 15 amino acids. CDR1 and CDR2 (germline): MNHEY, SMNVEV (reference sequence). The CDR3 region is CASSTGLAVTGELFF. The CDR3 DNA reads TGTGCCAGCAGTACGGGACTAGCGGTGACCGGGGAGCTGTTTTTT.

This clonotype was seen a handful of times. The V call is TRBV12-3 or TRBV12-4, the J call TRBJ2-5; D not certain. The CDR3 runs to 13 residues. V was cut by 5 bases and J by 4 bases, with 11 bases left in between. CDR3 in DNA: TGTGCCAGCAGTACGGCCCGGAGAGAGACCCAGTACTTC. It specifies CASSTARRETQYF.

This clonotype was counted many times. V usage is TRBV10-3 and J usage is TRBJ2-1; 9 bases are shared with TRBD1. CDR3 length: 20 residues. The germline CDR1 and CDR2 sequences are ENHRY and SYGVKD. V lost 2 bases and J lost 7; bases outside the gene matches: 21. CDR3 region: CAISETGQGISERGRNEQFF. As DNA, the CDR3 is TGTGCCATCAGTGAGACGGGACAGGGTATATCGGAGCGGGGTCGGAATGAGCAGTTCTTC.

The chain carries TRBV9 and TRBJ1-6, with a possible D match to TRBD1 (5 bases). The V gene's germline CDR1 is SGDLS and CDR2 YYNGEE. Trimming took off 0 bases at V and 5 bases at J, with 9 bases between the two ends. CDR3 length: 15 residues. The CDR3 bases are TGTGCCAGCAGCGTAGAGGGACTGCATAATTCACCCCTCCACTTT. Protein sequence: CASSVEGLHNSPLHF.

This clonotype was picked up many times. This rearrangement joins TRBV12-3 or TRBV12-4 to TRBJ2-3; D unclear. Trimming shortened V by 5 bases and J by 9 bases, and 15 bases separated the two germline ends. The CDR3 runs to 13 residues. The CDR3 loop is CASSPQPLGTQYF. The CDR3 DNA follows: TGTGCCAGCAGTCCGCAACCGTTAGGCACGCAGTATTTT.

The sample holds a few counts of this clonotype. The rearrangement joins TRBV10-3 to TRBJ2-1, with a tentative D call TRBD1 (5 bases). V was pared by 11 bases and J by 7 bases, with 12 bases between. This CDR3 comprises 11 residues. CDR1 ENHRY and CDR2 SYGVKD come from the germline V gene. Written as DNA, the CDR3 is TGTGCCTCGGCAGGGCCGAATGAGCAGTTCTTC. This gives the protein CASAGPNEQFF.